This is a list of T cell receptor beta chains from one sample in a study of control samples from healthy donors and cancer patients. The repertoire was sequenced with immunoSEQ multiplex PCR; TCRdb's copy has only in-frame clones and lacks some. The data hold approximately 87,000 clones, with 80% to 95% observed a single time. Sequencing input: PBMCs. All receptors derive from a woman aged 35 to 49 with lung cancer. Both conserved end residues are part of each CDR3. D genes are given only for firm matches. Not every row has a clone size; where given, it reads once, few, many or a size class.

size,J,D,V,length,CDR3,DNA
NA,TRBJ1-3,NA,TRBV6-1,16,CASSEAQRWSGDTIYF,TGTGCCAGCAGTGAAGCGCAGCGATGGTCCGGAGACACCATATATTTT
NA,TRBJ1-6,NA,TRBV19,14,CASSIQDSNSPLHF,TGTGCCAGTAGTATTCAGGACAGCAATTCACCCCTCCACTTT
once,TRBJ1-5,NA,TRBV27,14,CASSLSYSNQPQHF,TGTGCCAGCAGTTTATCCTATAGCAATCAGCCCCAGCATTTT
NA,TRBJ2-5,NA,TRBV2,12,CASNGGQETQYF,TGTGCCAGCAATGGAGGACAAGAGACCCAGTACTTC
NA,TRBJ2-3,NA,TRBV5-4,16,CASSLQGIMSTDTQYF,TGTGCCAGCAGCTTACAGGGTATAATGAGCACAGATACGCAGTATTTT
NA,TRBJ2-5,TRBD1,TRBV7-8,14,CASSLRQGSETQYF,TGTGCCAGCAGCCTCCGACAGGGATCAGAGACCCAGTACTTC
NA,TRBJ1-4,NA,TRBV27,14,CASSLLGANEKLFF,TGTGCCAGCAGTTTACTAGGGGCTAATGAAAAACTGTTTTTT
NA,TRBJ2-5,NA,TRBV12-3/TRBV12-4,11,CASSTQETQYF,TGTGCCAGCAGTACCCAAGAGACCCAGTACTTC
NA,TRBJ2-1,NA,TRBV4-1,16,CASSQVGGGLGNEQFF,TGCGCCAGCAGCCAAGTAGGCGGAGGGCTCGGCAATGAGCAGTTCTTC
NA,TRBJ1-2,TRBD1,TRBV9,16,CASSVAAGGVHHGYTF,TGTGCCAGCAGCGTAGCTGCAGGGGGGGTCCATCATGGCTACACCTTC
NA,TRBJ1-4,NA,TRBV28,17,CASSLIRSWGGDEKLFF,TGTGCCAGCAGTTTAATAAGGAGTTGGGGAGGTGATGAAAAACTGTTTTTT
NA,TRBJ2-3,TRBD1,TRBV5-5,16,CASPPFGQGISDTQYF,TGTGCCAGCCCCCCCTTCGGACAGGGTATATCAGATACGCAGTATTTT
once,TRBJ2-7,NA,TRBV21-1,16,CASSKREGIIAYEQYF,TGTGCCAGCTCGAAACGGGAGGGGATTATCGCCTACGAGCAGTACTTC
NA,TRBJ1-2,NA,TRBV28,11,CASVRDYGYTF,TGTGCCAGCGTCCGGGACTATGGCTACACCTTC
once,TRBJ1-2,NA,TRBV2,11,CASSGRESYTF,TGTGCCAGCAGTGGTCGGGAAAGCTACACCTTC
NA,TRBJ2-2,NA,TRBV13,15,CASSPTAPPSGELFF,TGTGCCAGCAGCCCTACGGCCCCCCCTAGCGGGGAGCTGTTTTTT
NA,TRBJ1-2,NA,TRBV2,15,CASSELRLGIYGYTF,TGTGCCAGCAGTGAATTACGTCTTGGAATCTATGGCTACACCTTC
NA,TRBJ2-1,TRBD2,TRBV12-3/TRBV12-4,13,CASSPGGVYEQFF,TGTGCCAGCAGTCCGGGGGGGGTCTATGAGCAGTTCTTC
few,TRBJ1-2,NA,TRBV2,14,CASSELGPLYGYTF,TGTGCCAGCAGTGAATTGGGACCCTTGTATGGCTACACCTTC
NA,TRBJ2-7,TRBD2,TRBV5-1,16,CASRLDSGGTHYEQYF,TGCGCCAGCAGATTAGATAGCGGGGGGACACACTACGAGCAGTACTTC
NA,TRBJ1-5,NA,TRBV7-6,19,CASSLHRYGGEYSNQPQHF,TGTGCCAGCAGCTTACACCGCTACGGAGGGGAATATAGCAATCAGCCCCAGCATTTT
NA,TRBJ2-5,NA,TRBV3-1/TRBV3-2,11,CASSIKETQYF,TGTGCCAGCTCCATTAAAGAGACCCAGTACTTC
NA,TRBJ2-3,NA,TRBV28,19,CASSLRYGQQPISTDTQYF,TGTGCCAGCAGTTTACGATATGGACAGCAACCCATCAGCACAGATACGCAGTATTTT
NA,TRBJ1-1,NA,TRBV30,17,CAWSPLIRRGLDTEAFF,TGTGCCTGGAGTCCTCTCATACGGCGGGGGCTCGACACTGAAGCTTTCTTT
NA,TRBJ1-3,NA,TRBV9,17,CASSVVSLGGSGNTIYF,TGTGCCAGCAGCGTAGTTAGTTTGGGGGGCTCTGGAAACACCATATATTTT
NA,TRBJ1-6,NA,TRBV2,13,CASSEQEGSPLHF,TGTGCCAGCAGCGAGCAGGAAGGTTCACCCCTCCACTTT
NA,TRBJ2-2,NA,TRBV7-9,14,CASTTTGRTGELFF,TGTGCCAGCACCACGACAGGGAGGACCGGGGAGCTGTTTTTT
NA,TRBJ1-6,NA,TRBV12-3/TRBV12-4,12,CASRSELSPLHF,TGTGCCAGCAGATCAGAACTGTCACCCCTCCACTTT
NA,TRBJ1-5,NA,TRBV18,12,CASSPSRQPQHF,TGTGCCAGCTCACCAAGTCGACAGCCCCAGCATTTT
NA,TRBJ2-5,NA,TRBV3-1/TRBV3-2,16,CASSPKRGERQETQYF,TGTGCCAGCAGCCCTAAACGGGGAGAGCGACAAGAGACCCAGTACTTC
NA,TRBJ2-7,NA,TRBV2,14,CASTPTDYSYEQYF,TGTGCCAGCACCCCGACAGATTACTCCTACGAGCAGTACTTC
NA,TRBJ2-1,TRBD2,TRBV5-1,15,CASSFKRGPYNEQFF,TGCGCCAGCAGTTTCAAGCGGGGGCCCTACAATGAGCAGTTCTTC
NA,TRBJ2-7,TRBD1,TRBV11-3,13,CASSRGQYYEQYF,TGTGCCAGCAGCCGGGGACAGTACTACGAGCAGTACTTC
NA,TRBJ2-1,NA,TRBV5-1,15,CASSAQLGVHNEQFF,TGCGCCAGCAGCGCCCAGCTGGGCGTCCACAATGAGCAGTTCTTC
NA,TRBJ1-1,NA,TRBV27,15,CASSLSGGLNTEAFF,TGTGCCAGCAGTTTAAGCGGGGGCTTGAACACTGAAGCTTTCTTT
NA,TRBJ2-3,TRBD2,TRBV5-5,16,CASSLRASGGWDTQYF,TGTGCCAGCAGCTTGAGGGCTAGCGGAGGGTGGGATACGCAGTATTTT
NA,TRBJ2-1,TRBD1,TRBV5-1,16,CASKKNRGIDYNEQFF,TGCGCCAGCAAAAAAAACAGGGGTATAGACTACAATGAGCAGTTCTTC
NA,TRBJ2-5,NA,TRBV9,16,CASSVESHGGRETQYF,TGTGCCAGCAGCGTAGAGTCTCATGGGGGTAGGGAGACCCAGTACTTC
NA,TRBJ2-6,TRBD1,TRBV13,21,CASSLGVPGQVLSSGANVLTF,TGTGCCAGCAGCTTAGGTGTACCGGGACAGGTCCTGAGCTCTGGGGCCAACGTCCTGACTTTC
NA,TRBJ2-4,NA,TRBV20-1,12,CSASGAKNIQYF,TGCAGTGCTAGTGGAGCCAAAAACATTCAGTACTTC
NA,TRBJ2-7,TRBD2,TRBV13,15,CASSPRTSGVYEQYF,TGTGCCAGCAGCCCCCGGACTAGCGGGGTTTACGAGCAGTACTTC
NA,TRBJ2-2,NA,TRBV10-3,16,CAISEYGRQNTGELFF,TGTGCCATCAGTGAGTACGGCAGGCAGAACACCGGGGAGCTGTTTTTT
NA,TRBJ1-6,TRBD1,TRBV18,14,CASSSTGDHSPLHF,TGTGCCAGCTCATCGACAGGGGACCATTCACCCCTCCACTTT
NA,TRBJ1-1,NA,TRBV30,15,CAWSKGPGVNTEAFF,TGTGCCTGGAGTAAGGGCCCTGGGGTGAACACTGAAGCTTTCTTT
NA,TRBJ2-1,NA,TRBV24-1,16,CATSDGRKSSYNEQFF,TGTGCCACCAGTGATGGGCGGAAAAGCTCCTACAATGAGCAGTTCTTC
NA,TRBJ1-1,NA,TRBV3-1/TRBV3-2,14,CASSQVAGNTEAFF,TGTGCCAGCAGCCAGGTGGCCGGGAACACTGAAGCTTTCTTT
NA,TRBJ2-3,TRBD1,TRBV2,15,CASKLTTGVVDTQYF,TGTGCCAGCAAGCTAACTACAGGGGTAGTAGATACGCAGTATTTT